One TCR beta chain is described in this entry. The repertoire was sequenced with immunoSEQ multiplex PCR; TCRdb's copy has only in-frame clones and lacks some. The sample gives roughly 300,000 clones, 87% of which show up once; about 6% is in the top ten. This entry is derived from a study of blood T cell repertoires in COVID-19. The receptor was derived from a woman in her 30s who had recovered from COVID-19. The source material was PBMCs or T cells enriched from blood (not recorded which).

The CDR3 reads CASSPTGVGLGSYEQYF. The CDR3 region has the DNA TGTGCCAGCTCACCAACAGGGGTCGGACTGGGGTCCTACGAGCAGTACTTC. V usage is TRBV18 and J usage is TRBJ2-7, with TRBD1 matching 7 bases. J lost 1 base, V lost 2 bases, and 11 bases had no gene match. Germline CDR1 KGHSH, CDR2 LQKENI. CDR3 size: 17 residues.